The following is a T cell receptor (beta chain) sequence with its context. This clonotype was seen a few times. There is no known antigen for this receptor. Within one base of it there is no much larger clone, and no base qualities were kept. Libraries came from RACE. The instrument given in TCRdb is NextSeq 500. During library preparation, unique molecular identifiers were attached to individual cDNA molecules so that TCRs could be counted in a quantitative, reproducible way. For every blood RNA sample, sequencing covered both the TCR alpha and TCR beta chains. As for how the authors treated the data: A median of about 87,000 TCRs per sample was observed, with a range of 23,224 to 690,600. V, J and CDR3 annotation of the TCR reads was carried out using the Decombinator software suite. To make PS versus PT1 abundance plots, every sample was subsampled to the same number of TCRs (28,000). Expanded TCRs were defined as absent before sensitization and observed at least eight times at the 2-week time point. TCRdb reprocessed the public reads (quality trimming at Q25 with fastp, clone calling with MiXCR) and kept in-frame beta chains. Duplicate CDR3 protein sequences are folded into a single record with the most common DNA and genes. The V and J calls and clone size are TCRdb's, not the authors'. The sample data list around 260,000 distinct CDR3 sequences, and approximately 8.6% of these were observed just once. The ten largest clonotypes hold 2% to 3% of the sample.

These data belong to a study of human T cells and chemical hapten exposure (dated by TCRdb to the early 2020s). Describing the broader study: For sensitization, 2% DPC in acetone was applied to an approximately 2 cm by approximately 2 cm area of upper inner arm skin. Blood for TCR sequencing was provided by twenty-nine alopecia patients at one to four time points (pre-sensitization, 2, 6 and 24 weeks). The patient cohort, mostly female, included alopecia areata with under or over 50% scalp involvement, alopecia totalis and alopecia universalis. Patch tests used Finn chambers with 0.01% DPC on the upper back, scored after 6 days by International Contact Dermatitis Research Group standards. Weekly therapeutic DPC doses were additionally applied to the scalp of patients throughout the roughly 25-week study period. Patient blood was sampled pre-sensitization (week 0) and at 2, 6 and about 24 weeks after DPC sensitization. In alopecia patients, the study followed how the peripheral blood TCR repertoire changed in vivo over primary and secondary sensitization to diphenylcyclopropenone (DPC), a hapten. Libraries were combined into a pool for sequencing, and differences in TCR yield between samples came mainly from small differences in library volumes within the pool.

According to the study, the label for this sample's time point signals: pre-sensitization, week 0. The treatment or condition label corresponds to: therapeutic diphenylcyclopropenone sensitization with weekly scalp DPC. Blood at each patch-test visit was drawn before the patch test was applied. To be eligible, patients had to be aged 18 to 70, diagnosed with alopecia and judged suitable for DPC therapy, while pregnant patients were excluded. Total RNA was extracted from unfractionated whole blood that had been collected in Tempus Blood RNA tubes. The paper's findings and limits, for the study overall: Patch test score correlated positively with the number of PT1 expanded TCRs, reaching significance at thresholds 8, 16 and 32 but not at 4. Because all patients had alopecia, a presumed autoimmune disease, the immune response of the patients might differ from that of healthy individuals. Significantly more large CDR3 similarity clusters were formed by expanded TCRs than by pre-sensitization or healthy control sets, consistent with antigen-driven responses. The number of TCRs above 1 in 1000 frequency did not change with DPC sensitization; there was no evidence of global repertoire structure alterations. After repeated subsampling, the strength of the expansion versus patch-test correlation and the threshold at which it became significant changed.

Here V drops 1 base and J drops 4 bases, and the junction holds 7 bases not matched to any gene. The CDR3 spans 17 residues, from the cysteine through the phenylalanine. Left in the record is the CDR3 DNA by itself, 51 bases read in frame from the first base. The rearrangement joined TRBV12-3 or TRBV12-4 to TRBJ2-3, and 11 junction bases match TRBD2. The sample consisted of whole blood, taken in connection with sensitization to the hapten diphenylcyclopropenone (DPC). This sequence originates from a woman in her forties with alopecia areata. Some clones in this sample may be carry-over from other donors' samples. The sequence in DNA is TGTGCCAGCAGTTTAGGAGCTACTAGCGGGAGCCCAGATACGCAGTATTTT. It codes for CASSLGATSGSPDTQYF.